The T cell receptor beta chain described here comes from a study of T-cell reconstitution after alpha-beta-depleted transplantation in children (TCRdb year 2016). Notes on the research overall: The study quantitatively tracked T-cell immune reconstitution after TCRalphabeta/CD19-depleted allogeneic hematopoietic cell transplantation in children using TCR repertoire profiling.

V and J lose 3 bases and 5 bases, and a span of 16 bases separates them. As encoded in the germline V gene, CDR1 is SGHTA while CDR2 is FQGNSA. Reading from cysteine to phenylalanine, the CDR3 counts 15 amino acids. Of all the DNA, just the CDR3 is kept, 45 bases in frame from base 1. This clonotype was seen at least ten times. This clone's antigen is unknown. There are no base qualities to consult, and no much larger clone falls within one base. To prepare the library, PCR was applied. Reads for this sample came from an Illumina HiSeq 2500. TCR libraries were prepared with molecular barcoding, using unique molecular identifiers to normalize TCRbeta repertoire quantification. The public reads were reanalyzed by TCRdb: fastp trimming at Q25, MiXCR alignment, in-frame beta chains only. Identical CDR3 protein sequences are pooled into one entry, listed with their most common genes and DNA. The sample table lists about 300,000 distinct CDR3 sequences, roughly a tenth of them with a count of one. The ten largest clones represent roughly 7.1% of the sample.

What this sample's treatment or condition label stands for: allogeneic hematopoietic cell transplantation with graft depleted of TCRalphabeta T cells and CD19 B cells. Transplant recipients were children who received TCRalphabeta/CD19-depleted allogeneic hematopoietic cell grafts. Summary of the overall study and its limitations: The high TCRbeta diversity at day 60 in some patients was ascribed to recipient T cells and intrathymic progenitors that had survived conditioning. About two months after transplant, the apparently early recovery of alphabetaT-cell counts reportedly depended on just several hundred clones that had expanded rapidly and came from non-depleted graft cells. Hyperexpanded clone frequencies declined over subsequent months; after one year, T-cell counts and TCRbeta diversity were mostly attributed to newly produced T cells.

The chain uses TRBV7-2 and TRBJ2-5, with TRBD2 as a weak D call on 5 bases. The sequencing used PBMCs, collected before TCRalphabeta/CD19-depleted stem cell transplant. The TCR comes from a boy less than two years old with acute myeloid leukemia, due to receive a stem cell transplant. The CDR3 protein sequence reads: CASSFPWRQGETQYF. The nucleotides read TGTGCCAGCAGCTTCCCTTGGAGGCAAGGGGAGACCCAGTACTTC. The reference TRBV7-2 and TRBJ2-5 proteins fill in what lies around the CDR3, so the full variable domain reads GAGVSQSPSNKVTEKGKDVELRCDPISGHTALYWYRQSLGQGLEFLIYFQGNSAPDKSGLPSDRFSAERTGGSVSTLTIQRTQQEDSAVYLCASSFPWRQGETQYFGPGTRLLVL.